This T cell receptor beta chain derives from a study of cytomegalovirus exposure and HLA in healthy donors. Sequencing was performed with immunoSEQ multiplex PCR; in TCRdb, only in-frame clones are kept and a portion is missing. The profile covers approximately 230,000 clones, with roughly 90% appearing a single time and 9.5% to 15% taken by the ten largest. The V gene lost 1 base and the J gene lost 9 bases, with 26 bases spanning the gap. The CDR3 sequence is 18 residues long. The V gene's germline CDR1 is SGDLS and CDR2 YYNGEE. This receptor was taken from a man aged 18 to 30 in good health and CMV-seropositive. The chain has TRBV9 and TRBJ2-1; a possible D gene is TRBD2 (7 bases). Sequenced input: PBMCs. The CDR3 DNA follows: TGTGCCAGCAGCGTAACCCTCAGCCGGGGGGACATAGCCGGTGAGCAGTTCTTC. This encodes CASSVTLSRGDIAGEQFF.